The 8 T cell receptor beta chains given below trace back to one sample, sequenced in a study of blood T cell repertoires in COVID-19. The method was immunoSEQ multiplex PCR; TCRdb's version includes in-frame clones alone and lacks a portion of them. In the table there are 150,000 to 200,000 clones, 65% to 85% of which are singletons. The sample comprised peripheral blood. All receptors come from a man aged 55-75 years with active or convalescent COVID-19.

The chain has TRBV19 and TRBJ2-7; no definite D call. CDR1 is LNHDA, CDR2 SQIVND, per germline (reference sequence). Trimming took 3 bases from V and 3 from J, leaving 9 bases between them. The CDR3 extends over 13 amino acids. The DNA for the CDR3 is TGTGCCAGTAGTATTGGGCGCGTCTACGAGCAGTACTTC. It encodes CASSIGRVYEQYF.

The CDR3 sequence: CATSRAGGDQPQHF. In nucleotides, the CDR3 is TGTGCCACCAGCAGAGCAGGGGGAGATCAGCCCCAGCATTTT. The chain has TRBV15 and TRBJ1-5; 7 bases are a match to TRBD1. The germline V gene has CDR1 LNHNV and CDR2 YYDKDF (reference sequence). This CDR3 is built from 14 residues. J was trimmed by 5 bases and V by 1 base; bases with no gene match: 2.

J is TRBJ2-1 and V is TRBV19; 12 bases map to TRBD2. Unmatched junction bases numbered 7, after V lost 1 base and J lost 3 bases. CDR1 is LNHDA and CDR2 is SQIVND in the germline V gene (reference sequence). The CDR3 has 18 residues. CDR3 residues: CASSIAHRLAGVYNEQFF. CDR3 nucleotide sequence: TGTGCCAGTAGTATAGCCCACCGACTAGCGGGGGTCTACAATGAGCAGTTCTTC.

This chain uses TRBV7-2 with TRBJ2-3; D is undetermined. The CDR3 extends over 14 amino acids. Germline lookup yields CDR1 SGHTA and CDR2 FQGNSA. V was cut by 0 bases and J by 4 bases, with 8 bases left in between. The CDR3 region has the DNA TGTGCCAGCAGCTTAGCTTTAGTTGCAGATACGCAGTATTTT. This encodes CASSLALVADTQYF.

The chain has TRBV5-1 and TRBJ1-6; 7 bases line up with TRBD1. V was clipped by 4 bases and J by 0 bases; unmatched bases: 13. The CDR3 loop spans 19 amino acids. Germline CDR1 is SGHRS and CDR2 is YFSETQ. The CDR3 reads CASSRTGASRSSYNSPLHF. DNA for the CDR3: TGCGCCAGCAGCCGCACAGGGGCCTCCCGGAGCTCCTATAATTCACCCCTCCACTTT. Together with reference TRBV5-1 and TRBJ1-6, the CDR3 gives the full variable domain: KAGVTQTPRYLIKTRGQQVTLSCSPISGHRSVSWYQQTPGQGLQFLFEYFSETQRNKGNFPGRFSGRQFSNSRSEMNVSTLELGDSALYLCASSRTGASRSSYNSPLHFGNGTRLTVT.

This chain's CDR3 is CAWSSEGKSGNTIYF. The CDR3 DNA reads as TGTGCCTGGAGCTCGGAGGGGAAATCTGGAAACACCATATATTTT. V is TRBV30 and J is TRBJ1-3, with D possibly TRBD1 on 5 matching bases. Germline V lookup: CDR1 GTSNPN, CDR2 SVGIG (reference sequence). This CDR3 is 15 amino acids long. V was clipped by 3 bases and J by 1 base, with 13 bases between them.

V is TRBV30 and J is TRBJ1-1; D perhaps matches TRBD1 (6 bases). CDR1 GTSNPN and CDR2 SVGIG come from the germline V gene (reference sequence). Trimming pared 0 bases from V and 10 bases from J, leaving 18 bases between. The CDR3 loop spans 14 amino acids. The CDR3 bases are TGTGCCTGGAGTGTTAAAGGGGGTCGGGTGGGAGCTTTCTTT. Translation: CAWSVKGGRVGAFF.

The chain uses TRBV7-9 and TRBJ1-1; D ambiguous. This CDR3 has 13 residues. With 5 bases removed from V and 3 bases from J, the gap between germline ends came to 10 bases. Germline CDR1 reads SEHNR; CDR2 reads FQNEAQ (reference sequence). The CDR3 DNA follows: TGTGCCAGCAGCCGTAGGCAGGACACTGAAGCTTTCTTT. Translated: CASSRRQDTEAFF.